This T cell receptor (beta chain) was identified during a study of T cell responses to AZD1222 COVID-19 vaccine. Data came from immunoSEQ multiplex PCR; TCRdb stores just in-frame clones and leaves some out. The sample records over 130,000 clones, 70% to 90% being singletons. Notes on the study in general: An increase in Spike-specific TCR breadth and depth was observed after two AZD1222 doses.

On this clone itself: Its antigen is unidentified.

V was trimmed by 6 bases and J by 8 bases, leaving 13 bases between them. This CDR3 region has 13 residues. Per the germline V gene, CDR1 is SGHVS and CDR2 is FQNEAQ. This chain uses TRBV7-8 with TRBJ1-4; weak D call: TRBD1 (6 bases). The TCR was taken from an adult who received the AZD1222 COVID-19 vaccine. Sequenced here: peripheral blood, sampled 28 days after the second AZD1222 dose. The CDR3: CASRRGGREKLFF. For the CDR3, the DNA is TGTGCCAGCAGGAGAGGGGGTAGGGAAAAACTGTTTTTT.